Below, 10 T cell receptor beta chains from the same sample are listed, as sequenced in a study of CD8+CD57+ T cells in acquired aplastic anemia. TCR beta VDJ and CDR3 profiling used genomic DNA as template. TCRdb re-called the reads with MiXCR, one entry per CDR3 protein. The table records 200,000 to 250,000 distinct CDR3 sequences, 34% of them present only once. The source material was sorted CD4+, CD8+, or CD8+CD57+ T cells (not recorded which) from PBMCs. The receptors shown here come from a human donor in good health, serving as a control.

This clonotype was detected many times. The CDR3 nucleotides read TGCGCCAGCAGTGAGACGGGGGTCGGGGAGCTGTTTTTT. This sequence encodes CASSETGVGELFF. The chain is built from TRBV10-1 and TRBJ2-2; a possible D gene is TRBD2 (6 bases). V gave up 2 bases and J gave up 7 bases, with 8 bases separating them. Germline lookup yields CDR1 WNHNN and CDR2 SYGVQD (reference sequence). The CDR3 contains 13 residues.

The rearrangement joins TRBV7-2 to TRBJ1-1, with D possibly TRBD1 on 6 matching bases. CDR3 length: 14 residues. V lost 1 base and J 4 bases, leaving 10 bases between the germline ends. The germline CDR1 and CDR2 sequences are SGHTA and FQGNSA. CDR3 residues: CASSLVEGGTEAFF. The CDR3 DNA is TGTGCCAGCAGCTTAGTGGAGGGGGGCACTGAAGCTTTCTTT.

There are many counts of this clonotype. Here the CDR3 DNA reads TGTGCCAGCAGTTTATCGCCGGGACGGGGACCCTCGTCCCTCCACTTT. Protein sequence: CASSLSPGRGPSSLHF. This chain joins TRBV27 and TRBJ1-6, with D possibly matching TRBD1 (5 bases). The CDR3 spans 16 residues. The germline V gene has CDR1 MNHEY and CDR2 SMNVEV (reference sequence). Trimming stripped 0 bases from V and 14 bases from J, with 20 bases between.

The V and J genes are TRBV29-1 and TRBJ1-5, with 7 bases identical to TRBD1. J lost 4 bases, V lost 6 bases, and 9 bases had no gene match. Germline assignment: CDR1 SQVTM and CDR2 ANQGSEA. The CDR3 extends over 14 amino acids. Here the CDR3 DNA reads TGCAGCGTCACTTACGGGACAGTGAATCAGCCCCAGCATTTT. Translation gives CSVTYGTVNQPQHF.

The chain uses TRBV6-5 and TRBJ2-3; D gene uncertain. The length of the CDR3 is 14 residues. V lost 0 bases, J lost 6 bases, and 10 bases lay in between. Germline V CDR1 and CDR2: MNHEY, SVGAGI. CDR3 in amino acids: CASSYSMYLDTQYF. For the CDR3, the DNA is TGTGCCAGCAGTTACTCGATGTATTTGGATACGCAGTATTTT.

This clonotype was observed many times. The CDR3 DNA sequence: TGCAGTGCACGAGGGGACAGGGGGACCGGGGAGCTGTTTTTT. Translating gives CSARGDRGTGELFF. The V and J genes are TRBV20-1 and TRBJ2-2; 11 bases fit TRBD1. Trimming cost V 6 bases and J 5 bases; bases outside gene matches: 5. Germline V CDR1 and CDR2: DFQATT, SNEGSKA (reference sequence). This CDR3 has 14 amino acids.

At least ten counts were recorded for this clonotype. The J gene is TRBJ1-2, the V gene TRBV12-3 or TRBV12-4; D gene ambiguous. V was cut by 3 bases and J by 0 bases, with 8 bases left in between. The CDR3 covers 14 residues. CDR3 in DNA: TGTGCCAGCAGTTTTGGGGATTCTAACTATGGCTACACCTTC. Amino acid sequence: CASSFGDSNYGYTF.

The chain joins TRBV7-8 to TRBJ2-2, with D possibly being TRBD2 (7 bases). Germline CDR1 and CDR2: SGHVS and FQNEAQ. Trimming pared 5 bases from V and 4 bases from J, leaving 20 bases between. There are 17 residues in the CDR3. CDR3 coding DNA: TGTGCCAGCAGCCCCCGCTTGGGGGGGCCTGTCACCGGGGAGCTGTTTTTT. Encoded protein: CASSPRLGGPVTGELFF.

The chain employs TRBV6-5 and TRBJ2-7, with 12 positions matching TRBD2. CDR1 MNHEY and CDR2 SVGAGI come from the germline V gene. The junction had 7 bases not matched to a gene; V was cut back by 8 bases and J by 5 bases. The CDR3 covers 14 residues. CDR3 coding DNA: TGTGCCAGCGGCTTACTAGCGGGAGGAAACGAGCAGTACTTC. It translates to CASGLLAGGNEQYF.

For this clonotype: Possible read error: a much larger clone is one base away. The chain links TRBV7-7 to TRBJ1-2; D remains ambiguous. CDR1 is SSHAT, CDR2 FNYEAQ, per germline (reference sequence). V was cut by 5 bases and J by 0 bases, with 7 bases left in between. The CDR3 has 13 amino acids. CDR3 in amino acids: CASSRSPNYGYTF. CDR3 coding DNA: TGTGCCAGCAGCCGCAGCCCTAACTATGGCTACACCTTC.